This TCR beta chain is from a study of T cell changes during pregnancy in multiple sclerosis (dated by TCRdb to between 2018 and 2021). Study-level background: The study examined how the T cell repertoire changed over the course of pregnancy in women with multiple sclerosis.

Receptors were amplified or captured by the immunoSEQ multiplex PCR assay. TCRdb carries this immuneACCESS record with in-frame sequences only. Its versions omit some clonotypes, under half of them owing to an unresolved V gene in the studies checked, with the rest unexplained. This sample is represented by about 40,000 clones; less than 95% of them were singletons. In total, the top ten clones hold more than 1.5% of the sample. Sequences SGHNT (CDR1) and YENEEA (CDR2) are obtained from the germline V gene. There are 17 amino acids in the CDR3, from cysteine to phenylalanine inclusive. Kept here is only the CDR3 DNA, which spans 51 bases and is read in frame from base 1. The V end gives up 5 bases and the J end 1 base, leaving 10 bases in the junction not matched to a gene. Remarks on this clone: The antigen it binds to is not known. Per-nucleotide qualities are absent, and no much larger clonotype sits a single base away.

The source material was peripheral blood, sampled in the third trimester of pregnancy. Here the chain combines TRBV11-3 and TRBJ2-2; TRBD2 lines up with 7 middle nucleotides. This TCR derives from a female donor with multiple sclerosis, enrolled in a pregnancy study. The nucleotide sequence reads TGTGCCAGCAGCAAAGGGGTAACGGGGGGGAACACCGGGGAGCTGTTTTTT. Translated, this gives CASSKGVTGGNTGELFF.